These T cell receptor beta chains were read from a single sample in a study of CD8+CD57+ T cells in acquired aplastic anemia. MiXCR was run by TCRdb on the reads, yielding one entry per CDR3 protein. Here the sample spans about 180,000 distinct CDR3 sequences, around 48% being singletons. The source material was sorted CD4+, CD8+, or CD8+CD57+ T cells (not recorded which) from PBMCs. The receptor source for this set is a human donor with aplastic anemia. The CDR3 runs from the conserved cysteine through the conserved F or W. The D gene is left open where the match is weak. A clone size is listed for some rows: how often the clone was seen (once, few, many), or a class if it is expanded.

clone_size: many; d_call: NA; j_call: TRBJ2-1; v_call: TRBV7-9; cdr3_aa: CASSLDNNEQFF; cdr3_nt: TGTGCCAGCAGCTTAGATAACAATGAGCAGTTCTTC
clone_size: NA; d_call: NA; j_call: TRBJ1-2; v_call: TRBV10-3; cdr3_aa: CAITPQVQRGYTF; cdr3_nt: TGTGCCATCACCCCACAGGTCCAGCGGGGCTACACCTTC
clone_size: many; d_call: TRBD2; j_call: TRBJ2-3; v_call: TRBV9; cdr3_aa: CASTDSGGAGDTQYF; cdr3_nt: TGTGCCAGCACCGATAGCGGGGGGGCCGGAGATACGCAGTATTTT
clone_size: many; d_call: NA; j_call: TRBJ1-1; v_call: TRBV19; cdr3_aa: CASSIGTDTEAFF; cdr3_nt: TGTGCCAGTAGTATAGGGACAGACACTGAAGCTTTCTTT
clone_size: many; d_call: NA; j_call: TRBJ1-3; v_call: TRBV7-3; cdr3_aa: CASSARTDSGNTIYF; cdr3_nt: TGTGCCAGCAGCGCCCGGACAGACTCTGGAAACACCATATATTTT
clone_size: many; d_call: NA; j_call: TRBJ1-1; v_call: TRBV5-5; cdr3_aa: CASSLAAGVGEAFF; cdr3_nt: TGTGCCAGCAGCTTGGCCGCAGGGGTCGGTGAAGCTTTCTTT
clone_size: many; d_call: NA; j_call: TRBJ2-7; v_call: TRBV6-1; cdr3_aa: CASSPGDKSLTYEQYF; cdr3_nt: TGTGCCAGCAGTCCTGGGGACAAGTCTTTAACCTACGAGCAGTACTTC
clone_size: many; d_call: NA; j_call: TRBJ2-7; v_call: TRBV14; cdr3_aa: CASSQDAGHSYEQYF; cdr3_nt: TGTGCCAGCAGCCAAGACGCGGGACACTCCTACGAGCAGTACTTC
clone_size: NA; d_call: TRBD1; j_call: TRBJ1-1; v_call: TRBV5-1; cdr3_aa: CASSEQGKGTEAFF; cdr3_nt: TGCGCCAGCAGCGAACAGGGGAAGGGGACTGAAGCTTTCTTT
clone_size: NA; d_call: NA; j_call: TRBJ2-5; v_call: TRBV28; cdr3_aa: CASSRGGPGEIQYF; cdr3_nt: TGTGCCAGCTCCCGCGGCGGTCCGGGTGAGATCCAGTACTTC
clone_size: NA; d_call: NA; j_call: TRBJ2-7; v_call: TRBV29-1; cdr3_aa: CSVVPGATYEQYF; cdr3_nt: TGCAGCGTTGTACCCGGAGCAACCTACGAGCAGTACTTC
clone_size: NA; d_call: NA; j_call: TRBJ2-3; v_call: TRBV25-1; cdr3_aa: CASKDRPTDTQYF; cdr3_nt: TGTGCCAGTAAGGACCGTCCCACAGATACGCAGTATTTT
clone_size: NA; d_call: TRBD2; j_call: TRBJ2-1; v_call: TRBV9; cdr3_aa: CASSVGLAGGDNEQFF; cdr3_nt: TGTGCCAGCAGCGTAGGACTAGCGGGAGGGGACAATGAGCAGTTCTTC
clone_size: NA; d_call: TRBD1; j_call: TRBJ1-2; v_call: TRBV2; cdr3_aa: CASSPGQGLYGYTF; cdr3_nt: TGCGCCAGCAGCCCTGGACAGGGACTCTATGGCTACACCTTC
clone_size: NA; d_call: NA; j_call: TRBJ2-1; v_call: TRBV7-9; cdr3_aa: CASSLGGPNEQFF; cdr3_nt: TGTGCCAGCAGCCTAGGAGGCCCAAATGAGCAGTTCTTC
clone_size: many; d_call: NA; j_call: TRBJ1-5; v_call: TRBV2; cdr3_aa: CASSELGQPNQPQHF; cdr3_nt: TGTGCCAGCAGTGAGCTTGGGCAGCCCAATCAGCCCCAGCATTTT
clone_size: NA; d_call: NA; j_call: TRBJ2-3; v_call: TRBV15; cdr3_aa: CAASRDLDHTQYF; cdr3_nt: TGTGCCGCCAGCAGAGATCTAGACCATACGCAGTATTTT
clone_size: many; d_call: NA; j_call: TRBJ1-1; v_call: TRBV19; cdr3_aa: CASISRNTEAFF; cdr3_nt: TGTGCCAGTATCTCCAGGAACACTGAAGCTTTCTTT
clone_size: NA; d_call: TRBD2; j_call: TRBJ2-3; v_call: TRBV5-1; cdr3_aa: CASSRAGGGDTQYF; cdr3_nt: TGCGCCAGCAGTAGAGCGGGGGGAGGGGATACGCAGTATTTT
clone_size: NA; d_call: NA; j_call: TRBJ2-7; v_call: TRBV2; cdr3_aa: CASSEGGLNYEQYF; cdr3_nt: TGTGCCAGCAGTGAAGGGGGCCTCAACTACGAGCAGTACTTC
clone_size: few; d_call: NA; j_call: TRBJ2-5; v_call: TRBV15; cdr3_aa: CATSKSQETQYF; cdr3_nt: TGTGCCACCAGCAAAAGTCAAGAGACCCAGTACTTC
clone_size: NA; d_call: NA; j_call: TRBJ2-5; v_call: TRBV10-2; cdr3_aa: CASKPDRQETQHF; cdr3_nt: TGCGCCAGCAAACCCGACAGGCAAGAGACCCAGCACTTC